A single sample gave rise to the 17 T cell receptor beta chains below, sequenced in a study of T cells after yellow fever vaccination. TCRdb re-called the 5' RACE reads through MiXCR, storing one row per CDR3 protein. The sample contains 250,000 to 350,000 distinct CDR3 sequences, roughly 7% of which appear only once. The starting material was PBMCs, obtained more than 35 days after the first yellow fever vaccination. These receptors came from a man between 18 and 35 years old who received the YFV17D yellow fever vaccine.

This clonotype was counted only a few times. The J gene is TRBJ1-3, the V gene TRBV4-3; D is unclear. The CDR3 is made up of 14 amino acids. Germline CDR1 LGHNA, CDR2 YSLEER. Trimming removed 1 base at V and 0 bases at J, with 4 bases between. The CDR3 is CASSQASSGNTIYF. CDR3 bases: TGCGCCAGCAGCCAAGCGAGCTCTGGAAACACCATATATTTT.

The V and J genes are TRBV5-1 and TRBJ2-2; possible D gene TRBD1, 6 bases. V was clipped by 5 bases and J by 6 bases, with 11 bases between them. The germline CDR1 and CDR2 sequences are SGHRS and YFSETQ. CDR3 size: 13 residues. CDR3 residues: CASSNQGPGELFF. The CDR3 bases are TGCGCCAGCAGTAATCAGGGGCCCGGGGAGCTGTTTTTT.

The chain employs TRBV20-1 and TRBJ2-2; 13 positions agree with TRBD2. CDR3 length: 17 residues. With V trimmed by 2 bases and J by 8 bases, 11 bases remained unmatched. The germline V gene encodes CDR1 DFQATT and CDR2 SNEGSKA (reference sequence). Here the CDR3 DNA reads TGCAGTGCTAGACCCCGGGGCGGACTAGCGGGGGCGGGGGAGCTGTTTTTT. Translation: CSARPRGGLAGAGELFF.

J is TRBJ2-3 and V is TRBV11-2, with TRBD2 matching 8 bases. The junction had 16 bases not matched to a gene; V was cut back by 5 bases and J by 3 bases. This CDR3 comprises 18 residues. CDR1 is SGHAT and CDR2 is FQNNGV in the germline V gene. The chain's CDR3 is CASSGRGGGGRVTDTQYF. Written as DNA, the CDR3 is TGTGCCAGCAGCGGTCGGGGAGGCGGGGGGAGGGTGACAGATACGCAGTATTTT.

The chain carries TRBV29-1 and TRBJ1-1; the D is unclear. The CDR3 runs to 12 residues. V gave up 8 bases and J gave up 2 bases, with 12 bases separating them. Germline V CDR1 and CDR2: SQVTM, ANQGSEA. CDR3 residues: CSSSPRNTEAFF. DNA for the CDR3: TGCAGCTCTTCGCCCCGAAACACTGAAGCTTTCTTT.

This clonotype was counted a few times. The chain uses TRBV6-5 and TRBJ2-2; 8 positions agree with TRBD1. CDR3 size: 15 residues. The trim removed 1 base at V and 6 bases at J, leaving 4 bases unmatched. The V gene's germline CDR1 is MNHEY and CDR2 SVGAGI. DNA of the CDR3: TGTGCCAGCAGTTACTTGCGGACAGGGCCCGGGGAGCTGTTTTTT. Amino acid sequence: CASSYLRTGPGELFF.

This clonotype was seen a few times. The chain couples TRBV29-1 to TRBJ2-1; TRBD1 agrees at 9 bases. The CDR3 spans 14 residues. Germline V gene sequence: CDR1 SQVTM, CDR2 ANQGSEA. V trimming: 6 bases; J trimming: 1 base; junction bases outside the gene matches: 4. The CDR3 coding sequence is TGCAGCGTCCTGGGGACAGGGTCCTACAATGAGCAGTTCTTC. This translates into CSVLGTGSYNEQFF.

This clonotype has just a few counts. The rearrangement uses TRBV11-1 and TRBJ2-4; 9 nucleotides agree with TRBD1. The CDR3 totals 20 residues. V shed 0 bases and J 1 base; nucleotides not matched to a gene: 13. Germline V gene sequence: CDR1 SGHAT, CDR2 FQDESV (reference sequence). CDR3 region: CASSLARWTGERQAKNIQYF. In DNA form, the CDR3 reads TGTGCCAGCAGCTTAGCGCGATGGACAGGGGAACGGCAGGCCAAAAACATTCAGTACTTC.

The chain recombines TRBV7-9 with TRBJ1-2; D not certain. This CDR3 is 14 amino acids long. V dropped 2 bases and J dropped 5 bases, with 12 bases sitting between them. In germline, CDR1 is SEHNR, CDR2 FQNEAQ (reference sequence). This chain's CDR3 is CASSLTEGLYGYTF. CDR3 DNA: TGTGCCAGCAGCTTAACGGAGGGTCTGTATGGCTACACCTTC.

As concerns this clonotype: One end of the junction is discordant with germline, which a read error may explain. The V call is TRBV6-1, the J call TRBJ1-6; D may be TRBD1 (6 bases). This CDR3 has 15 amino acids. Germline CDR1 and CDR2: MNHNS and SASEGT. The CDR3, as DNA: TGTGCCAGCAGTGGGGAGTTCGGGGGCGATTCACCCCACCACTTT. Translated: CASSGEFGGDSPHHF.

V usage is TRBV5-1 and J usage is TRBJ1-5; D may be TRBD1 (6 bases). Germline assignment: CDR1 SGHRS and CDR2 YFSETQ. The CDR3 contains 15 residues. Trimming cost V 7 bases and J 1 base, with 15 bases left between them. The CDR3 nucleotides read TGCGCCAGCCGACAGGACGGGGGAAGCAATCAGCCCCAGCATTTT. Translated: CASRQDGGSNQPQHF.

The chain has TRBV18 and TRBJ1-1, with D possibly being TRBD1 (5 bases). V dropped 6 bases and J dropped 3 bases, with 14 bases sitting between them. The CDR3 is 14 amino acids. CDR1 is KGHSH, CDR2 LQKENI, per germline. CDR3 protein: CASSPTVRDTEAFF. The DNA of the CDR3 is TGTGCCAGCTCCCCGACAGTTAGAGACACTGAAGCTTTCTTT.

This clonotype has just a few counts. The CDR3 region is CASSHNPRGEQYV. The CDR3 nucleotides read TGTGCCAGCAGCCACAACCCCAGGGGCGAGCAGTACGTC. The V and J genes are TRBV3-1 and TRBJ2-7; weak D call: TRBD1 (6 bases). V was clipped by 3 bases and J by 6 bases, with 12 bases between them. This CDR3 comprises 13 residues. Germline V gene sequence: CDR1 LGHDT, CDR2 YNNKEL (reference sequence).

The rearrangement joins TRBV5-1 to TRBJ2-5; no reliable D call. The CDR3 is 16 residues long. Germline CDR1 SGHRS, CDR2 YFSETQ. Trimming cost V 0 bases and J 1 base, with 13 bases left between them. CDR3: CASSLAVGPAQETQYF. The CDR3 DNA reads as TGCGCCAGCAGCTTGGCCGTAGGACCAGCCCAAGAGACCCAGTACTTC.

This clonotype appeared many times. The chain recombines TRBV28 with TRBJ1-1; D unresolved. CDR1 is MDHEN, CDR2 SYDVKM, per germline. Trimming pared 7 bases from V and 0 bases from J, leaving 12 bases between. The CDR3 is 14 residues long. The CDR3 here is CASTFRRMNTEAFF. CDR3 DNA: TGTGCCAGCACCTTCCGTAGGATGAACACTGAAGCTTTCTTT.

This clonotype has more than one count but fewer than ten. The chain uses TRBV4-1 and TRBJ2-5; 7 bases are shared with TRBD1. With V trimmed by 2 bases and J by 2 bases, 11 bases remained unmatched. This CDR3 comprises 17 residues. In germline, CDR1 is MGHRA, CDR2 YSYEKL. For the CDR3, the DNA is TGCGCCAGCAGCCAAAGACAAGAAACAGGGGTTCAAGAGACCCAGTACTTC. Its translation is CASSQRQETGVQETQYF.

The gene calls are TRBV7-2 and TRBJ2-5, with 15 bases matching TRBD2. The CDR3 has 16 residues. Germline V gene data show CDR1 as SGHTA and CDR2 as FQGNSA. V was pared by 3 bases and J by 2 bases, with 1 base of the junction left unmatched. As DNA, the CDR3 is TGTGCCAGCAGCTTTGGGACTAGCGGGGGGCAAGAGACCCAGTACTTC. This sequence encodes CASSFGTSGGQETQYF. Full variable domain (missing parts from reference TRBV7-2 and TRBJ2-5): GAGVSQSPSNKVTEKGKDVELRCDPISGHTALYWYRQSLGQGLEFLIYFQGNSAPDKSGLPSDRFSAERTGGSVSTLTIQRTQQEDSAVYLCASSFGTSGGQETQYFGPGTRLLVL.